This passage covers 26 T cell receptor beta chains from one sample sequenced in a study of blood T cell repertoires in COVID-19. TCRdb's table, derived via immunoSEQ multiplex PCR, lists solely in-frame clones and lacks some. The data show fewer than 45,000 clones, about 85% seen once. The sequenced sample consisted of peripheral blood. The receptors stem from a woman of 80 years or more with acute or convalescent COVID-19.

V usage is TRBV14 and J usage is TRBJ2-7; 9 positions match TRBD2. Losses at the gene ends were 4 bases for V and 9 bases for J; bases not matched to a gene: 4. The CDR3 is 12 residues long. Germline lookup yields CDR1 SGHDN and CDR2 FVKESK. CDR3 region: CASSLAGDLQYF. The CDR3 bases are TGTGCCAGCAGCCTAGCGGGAGACTTGCAGTACTTC.

The chain couples TRBV19 to TRBJ1-2, with unresolved D. The germline V gene has CDR1 LNHDA and CDR2 SQIVND (reference sequence). The ends were cut back, 1 base at V and 4 bases at J, with 13 bases in the middle. The CDR3 is 15 residues long. CDR3 in DNA: TGTGCCAGTAGTATAGGGAGAGAGCTTTTCTATGGCTACACCTTC. Its translation is CASSIGRELFYGYTF.

The rearrangement links TRBV12-3 or TRBV12-4 to TRBJ1-5; weak D call: TRBD1 (5 bases). This CDR3 is 13 amino acids long. The ends were cut back, 4 bases at V and 7 bases at J, with 11 bases in the middle. For the CDR3, the DNA is TGTGCCAGCAGTTCAGACAGCCGGCAGCCCCAGCATTTT. Encoded protein: CASSSDSRQPQHF.

This clone appeared a few times. V and J are TRBV19 and TRBJ2-6; 12 bases line up with TRBD1. Germline V gives CDR1 LNHDA, CDR2 SQIVND (reference sequence). CDR3 size: 17 residues. Losses at the gene ends were 5 bases for V and 4 bases for J; bases not matched to a gene: 6. The CDR3 DNA is TGTGCCAGTAGTGCGGGACAGGGGGCGAAAGGGGCCAACGTCCTGACTTTC. It yields the protein CASSAGQGAKGANVLTF. The whole variable domain, remainder taken from reference TRBV19 and TRBJ2-6, is DGGITQSPKYLFRKEGQNVTLSCEQNLNHDAMYWYRQDPGQGLRLIYYSQIVNDFQKGDIAEGYSVSREKKESFPLTVTSAQKNPTAFYLCASSAGQGAKGANVLTFGAGSRLTVL.

The CDR3 region is CASSLSAGGPVTSYEQYF. Here the CDR3 DNA reads TGCGCCAGCAGCTTGTCTGCGGGAGGGCCCGTCACCTCCTACGAGCAGTACTTC. J is TRBJ2-7 and V is TRBV5-1; 9 bases are a match to TRBD2. Germline CDR1 is SGHRS and CDR2 is YFSETQ. Unmatched junction bases numbered 11, after V lost 1 base and J lost 0 bases. The CDR3 contains 18 residues.

This clone was observed a single time. The CDR3: CASSFLSGELFF. CDR3 nucleotides: TGTGCCAGCAGCTTTCTTAGCGGGGAGCTGTTTTTT. The chain recombines TRBV11-3 with TRBJ2-2; no clear D. Germline V CDR1 and CDR2: SGHNT, YENEEA. This CDR3 spans 12 amino acids. V lost 3 bases and J 7 bases, leaving 6 bases between the germline ends.

V gene TRBV27 combines with J gene TRBJ1-6; 8 positions match TRBD1. Trimming removed 5 bases from V and 7 bases from J; junction bases left unmatched: 22. In germline, CDR1 is MNHEY, CDR2 SMNVEV (reference sequence). The CDR3 is made up of 20 amino acids. The CDR3 sequence is CASSPQERTGTYIRNSPLHF. In DNA form, the CDR3 reads TGTGCCAGCAGTCCCCAGGAGAGGACAGGGACCTACATACGGAATTCACCCCTCCACTTT.

V usage is TRBV30 and J usage is TRBJ2-1, with D uncertain. The CDR3 loop spans 11 amino acids. Germline V gene sequence: CDR1 GTSNPN, CDR2 SVGIG (reference sequence). V was pared by 1 base and J by 11 bases, with 9 bases between. The CDR3 region is CAWSAIEKQFF. CDR3 DNA: TGTGCCTGGAGTGCAATAGAAAAGCAGTTCTTC.

V gene TRBV7-2 combines with J gene TRBJ2-1; the match to TRBD2 covers 11 bases. The CDR3 has 17 residues. Germline V lookup: CDR1 SGHTA, CDR2 FQGNSA. The V segment lost 5 bases and the J segment 3 bases; nucleotides outside the gene matches: 9. The CDR3 DNA is TGTGCCAGCAGCCCATGGACTAGCGGGCAAGGCTACAATGAGCAGTTCTTC. This sequence encodes CASSPWTSGQGYNEQFF.

The V gene is TRBV30, the J gene TRBJ1-5; 8 bases line up with TRBD1. The length of the CDR3 is 16 residues. CDR1 is GTSNPN and CDR2 is SVGIG in the germline V gene (reference sequence). Trimming removed 3 bases from V and 6 bases from J; junction bases left unmatched: 13. This CDR3 is CAWRGPGTGASQPQHF. The CDR3 coding sequence is TGTGCCTGGAGAGGGCCTGGGACAGGCGCATCTCAGCCCCAGCATTTT. Using reference TRBV30 and TRBJ1-5 for the parts outside the CDR3, the full variable domain is SQTIHQWPATLVQPVGSPLSLECTVEGTSNPNLYWYRQAAGRGLQLLFYSVGIGQISSEVPQNLSASRPQDRQFILSSKKLLLSDSGFYLCAWRGPGTGASQPQHFGDGTRLSIL.

CDR3 nucleotide sequence: TGTGCCAGCAGCTTAGGCGGGGGGGTGGTCAATGAGCAGTTCTTC. The encoded protein is CASSLGGGVVNEQFF. The genes are TRBV7-9 and TRBJ2-1; 9 bases are a match to TRBD2. The V and J ends lost 1 base and 6 bases, in that order; junction bases with no gene match: 4. The germline V gene has CDR1 SEHNR and CDR2 FQNEAQ (reference sequence). The CDR3 totals 15 residues.

The chain couples TRBV18 to TRBJ2-2; TRBD1 is a possible D gene (6 bases). V lost 4 bases and J 0 bases, leaving 15 bases between the germline ends. From germline, CDR1 is KGHSH and CDR2 LQKENI. The CDR3 runs 17 residues. CDR3 in amino acids: CASSLASGTPNTGELFF. CDR3 DNA: TGTGCCAGCTCACTAGCCTCCGGGACACCGAACACCGGGGAGCTGTTTTTT.

The chain is built from TRBV5-8 and TRBJ2-1; D remains unclear. The germline gives CDR1 SGHTS, CDR2 YDEGEE. The CDR3 runs 12 residues. V dropped 0 bases and J dropped 8 bases, with 6 bases sitting between them. CDR3 DNA sequence: TGTGCCAGCAGCTTGGGCAGGTATGAGCAGTTCTTC. It is translated as CASSLGRYEQFF.

J is TRBJ2-1 and V is TRBV28, with 10 nucleotides matching TRBD2. This CDR3 has 17 amino acids. The junction had 13 bases not matched to a gene; V was cut back by 6 bases and J by 5 bases. Looked up from germline, CDR1 is MDHEN and CDR2 is SYDVKM. The CDR3 coding sequence is TGTGCCAGCAGCCAGGGGGGGCTAGCGGGAGATCACAATGAGCAGTTCTTC. Amino acids: CASSQGGLAGDHNEQFF.

The rearrangement uses TRBV7-2 and TRBJ1-2; D is possibly TRBD1 (5 bases). The CDR3 has 12 residues. The V and J ends lost 5 bases and 4 bases respectively, with 8 bases between them. The germline gives CDR1 SGHTA, CDR2 FQGNSA. CDR3 sequence (DNA): TGTGCCAGCAGCAACAGGAGCTATGGCTACACCTTC. Amino acids: CASSNRSYGYTF.

In regard to this clone: Relative to the germline gene, one junction end is altered; a read error may explain this. The chain couples TRBV4-1 to TRBJ2-1, with TRBD2 identical over 7 bases. The CDR3 loop spans 17 amino acids. Germline V gene sequence: CDR1 MGHRA, CDR2 YSYEKL. The CDR3 reads CASSQPLRGGQNNKQFF. CDR3 nucleotides: TGCGCCAGCAGCCAACCTTTGCGGGGAGGGCAGAACAATAAGCAGTTCTTC.

V and J are TRBV30 and TRBJ1-4; D remains unclear. In germline, CDR1 is GTSNPN, CDR2 SVGIG (reference sequence). V lost 4 bases to trimming and J lost 5 bases, with 11 bases between them. The CDR3 contains 13 residues. The CDR3 region is CAWNRQRNEKLFF. CDR3 nucleotide sequence: TGTGCCTGGAACCGTCAACGGAATGAAAAACTGTTTTTT.

The CDR3 spells CASSVGVHTDTQYF. The DNA for the CDR3 is TGTGCCAGCAGCGTAGGTGTCCACACAGATACGCAGTATTTT. The rearrangement links TRBV9 to TRBJ2-3; D is unresolved. Germline CDR1 and CDR2: SGDLS and YYNGEE. Between the trimmed V and J ends, which lost 0 bases and 2 bases, there was a span of 7 bases. The CDR3 totals 14 residues.

CDR3 residues: CASSLAWGREELFF. The CDR3 coding sequence is TGTGCCAGCAGCCTGGCGTGGGGGAGGGAGGAGCTGTTTTTT. The chain has TRBV5-5 and TRBJ2-2; 7 bases line up with TRBD2. The CDR3 consists of 14 residues. Germline V gene data show CDR1 as SGHKS and CDR2 as YYEKEE (reference sequence). V shed 4 bases, J shed 10 bases, and the junction held 10 bases outside the gene matches.

In nucleotides, the CDR3 is TGTGCCAGCTCACCCCGAGCGGGAGAGGGCACAGATACGCAGTATTTT. It is translated as CASSPRAGEGTDTQYF. V and J are TRBV18 and TRBJ2-3, with 8 bases that match TRBD2. The CDR3 contains 16 residues. Germline trimming cut 3 bases from V and 1 base from J; bases unmatched to any gene: 6. The germline gives CDR1 KGHSH, CDR2 LQKENI.

Here the CDR3 reads CASSLREAGELFF. The CDR3 DNA follows: TGTGCCAGCAGTTTACGGGAGGCCGGGGAGCTGTTTTTT. This chain connects TRBV12-3 or TRBV12-4 to TRBJ2-2, with TRBD2 matching over 7 bases. The CDR3 spans 13 residues. V lost 2 bases to trimming and J lost 6 bases; unmatched junction nucleotides: 0.

The chain recombines TRBV18 with TRBJ2-1; 10 positions match TRBD2. CDR3 length equals 14 residues. Germline CDR1 and CDR2: KGHSH and LQKENI. J gave up 10 bases and V 3 bases, and 6 bases lay outside the gene matches. The CDR3 DNA is TGTGCCAGCTCACCTCCTAGCGGGAGTAGGGAGCAGTTCTTC. This encodes CASSPPSGSREQFF.

This clone was observed a few times. J is TRBJ1-3 and V is TRBV21-1; the table gives TRBD1 as D, unverified against the DNA. TRBV21-1 counts as a pseudogene. This CDR3 contains 16 residues. In DNA, the CDR3 is TGCCAAGCTTCCCTTCAAACAGGGTACACTGGAAACACCATATATTTT. Its translation: CQASLQTGYTGNTIYF.

This clone was seen a single time. The chain combines TRBV6-5 with TRBJ1-1, with D unclear. CDR3 length: 12 residues. Trimming left V 4 bases short and J 3 bases short, with 6 bases between. CDR1 MNHEY and CDR2 SVGAGI come from the germline V gene. CDR3 residues: CASSSGYTEAFF. DNA of the CDR3: TGTGCCAGCAGTTCGGGTTACACTGAAGCTTTCTTT.

The chain is built from TRBV10-3 and TRBJ1-3, with D possibly matching TRBD1 (6 bases). The germline gives CDR1 ENHRY, CDR2 SYGVKD. V was trimmed by 6 bases and J by 0 bases, leaving 6 bases between them. CDR3 length equals 13 residues. CDR3 region: CAIRDSSGNTIYF. Here the CDR3 DNA reads TGTGCCATCAGGGACAGCTCTGGAAACACCATATATTTT.

This chain uses TRBV5-1 with TRBJ2-5, with D perhaps TRBD1 (6 bases). Between the trimmed V and J ends, which lost 1 base and 5 bases, there was a span of 12 bases. CDR1 SGHRS and CDR2 YFSETQ come from the germline V gene. The CDR3 is made up of 14 amino acids. DNA for the CDR3: TGCGCCAGCAGCTTGCTCAGGGGATGGGAGACCCAGTACTTC. Protein sequence: CASSLLRGWETQYF.